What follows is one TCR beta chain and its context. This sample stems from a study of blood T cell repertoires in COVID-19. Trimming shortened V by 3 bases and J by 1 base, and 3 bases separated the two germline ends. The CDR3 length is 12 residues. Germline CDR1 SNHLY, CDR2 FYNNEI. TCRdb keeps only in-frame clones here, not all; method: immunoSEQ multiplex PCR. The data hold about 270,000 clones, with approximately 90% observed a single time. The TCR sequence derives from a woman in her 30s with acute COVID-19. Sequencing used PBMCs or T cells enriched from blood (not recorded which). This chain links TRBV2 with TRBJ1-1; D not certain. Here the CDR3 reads CASSDRNTEAFF. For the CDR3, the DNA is TGTGCCAGCAGTGACCGGAACACTGAAGCTTTCTTT. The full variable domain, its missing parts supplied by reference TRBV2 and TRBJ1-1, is EPEVTQTPSHQVTQMGQEVILRCVPISNHLYFYWYRQILGQKVEFLVSFYNNEISEKSEIFDDQFSVERPDGSNFTLKIRSTKLEDSAMYFCASSDRNTEAFFGQGTRLTVV.